This T cell receptor beta chain was profiled in a study of beta chain features in type 1 diabetes. General study findings and limits: Using cDNA template may skew counts toward highly expressing activated cells. VDJ junctions from patients with type 1 diabetes contained fewer insertions and more deletions.

Reverse transcribing all isolated RNA meant expressed TCRB transcripts were sequenced. TCRdb keeps only in-frame clones here, not all; method: immunoSEQ multiplex PCR. The data show around 500,000 clones, roughly an eighth seen once. In its sample, this clone was seen a few times. The antigen is not known. Germline CDR1 is SGDLS and CDR2 is YYNGEE. CDR3 length equals 14 residues. Trimming left V 1 base short and J 3 bases short, with 9 bases between. The J gene is TRBJ2-3, the V gene TRBV9; no firm D call. The sequence came from a young woman in good health. Sequencing was done on a sample of naive CD4+ T cells from blood. As DNA, the CDR3 is TGTGCCAGCAGCGTATCCCCAGCGACAGATACGCAGTATTTT. Encoded protein: CASSVSPATDTQYF.